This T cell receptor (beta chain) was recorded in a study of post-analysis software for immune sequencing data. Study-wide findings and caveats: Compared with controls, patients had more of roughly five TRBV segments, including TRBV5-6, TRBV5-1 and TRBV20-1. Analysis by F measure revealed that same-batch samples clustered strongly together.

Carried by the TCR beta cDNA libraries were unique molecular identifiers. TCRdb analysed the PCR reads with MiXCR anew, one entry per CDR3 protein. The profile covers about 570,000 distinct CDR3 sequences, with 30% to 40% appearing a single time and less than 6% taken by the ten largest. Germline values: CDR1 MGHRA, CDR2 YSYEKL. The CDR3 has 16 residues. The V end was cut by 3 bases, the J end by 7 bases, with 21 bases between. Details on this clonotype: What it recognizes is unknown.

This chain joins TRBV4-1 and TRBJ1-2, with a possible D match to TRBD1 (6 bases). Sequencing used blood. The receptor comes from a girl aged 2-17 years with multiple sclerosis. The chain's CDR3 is CASSQNERSRGRGYTF. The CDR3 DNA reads TGCGCCAGCAGCCAGAATGAGAGGAGCAGGGGTCGTGGCTACACCTTC.